The 10 T cell receptor beta chains presented below share a single source sample, sequenced in a study of blood T cell repertoires in COVID-19. Using immunoSEQ multiplex PCR, the repertoire was profiled, and TCRdb retains in-frame clones only, with some absent. The profile shows over 300,000 clones, 89% of them singletons. The material sequenced was peripheral blood. The receptors originated from a man aged 18 to 29 who had recovered from COVID-19.

The chain links TRBV5-5 to TRBJ1-4; D is ambiguous. This CDR3 is built from 15 residues. Per the germline V gene, CDR1 is SGHKS and CDR2 is YYEKEE (reference sequence). The V gene lost 2 bases and the J gene lost 2 bases, with 10 bases spanning the gap. CDR3 coding DNA: TGTGCCAGCAGCTTTTCAGGCCTCACTAATGAAAAACTGTTTTTT. This encodes CASSFSGLTNEKLFF.

This clone appeared a few times. This sequence joins TRBV2 and TRBJ1-1, with D maybe TRBD1 (6 bases). The V gene's germline CDR1 is SNHLY and CDR2 FYNNEI. The V end was cut by 5 bases, the J end by 8 bases, with 9 bases between. This CDR3 spans 11 amino acids. The CDR3 sequence: CASSRQAEAFF. CDR3 nucleotides: TGTGCCAGCAGTCGACAGGCGGAAGCTTTCTTT.

The chain uses TRBV12-3 or TRBV12-4 and TRBJ2-3; no clear D gene. This CDR3 has 12 residues. Between the trimmed V and J ends, which lost 1 base and 6 bases, there was a span of 5 bases. CDR3 bases: TGTGCCAGCAGTTTAGGGCGGGATACGCAGTATTTT. Its translation is CASSLGRDTQYF.

CDR3 loop: CASTPSGSSYNEQFF. For the CDR3, the DNA is TGTGCCAGCACCCCTAGCGGGAGCTCCTACAATGAGCAGTTCTTC. The chain recombines TRBV7-9 with TRBJ2-1; 10 bases match TRBD2. Losses at the gene ends were 7 bases for V and 0 bases for J; bases not matched to a gene: 3. Germline CDR1 SEHNR, CDR2 FQNEAQ (reference sequence). The CDR3 runs to 15 residues.

The chain uses TRBV4-1 and TRBJ2-2, with 9 bases identical to TRBD1. Germline loops: CDR1 MGHRA, CDR2 YSYEKL. The CDR3 has 17 residues. V gave up 4 bases and J gave up 4 bases; unmatched junction bases: 10. The CDR3 is CASSLFPGQGTTGELFF. The CDR3 DNA is TGCGCCAGCAGCCTCTTTCCGGGACAGGGAACCACCGGGGAGCTGTTTTTT.

The chain combines TRBV6-4 with TRBJ1-1; D gene uncertain. Germline V gene lookup returns CDR1 MRHNA and CDR2 SNTAGT. The CDR3 runs to 14 residues. V lost 6 bases and J lost 1, with 12 bases in between. CDR3 region: CASSPGRENTEAFF. The CDR3 DNA sequence: TGTGCCAGCAGCCCTGGACGGGAGAACACTGAAGCTTTCTTT.

The J gene is TRBJ2-2, the V gene TRBV11-2; D is unresolved. Germline CDR1 SGHAT, CDR2 FQNNGV. The V end was cut by 2 bases, the J end by 4 bases, with 8 bases between. The CDR3 length is 14 residues. CDR3 nucleotides: TGTGCCAGCAGCTTACAGGAAAGCACCGGGGAGCTGTTTTTT. Protein sequence: CASSLQESTGELFF.

The V gene is TRBV27, the J gene TRBJ1-4; tentatively, D is TRBD1 (6 bases). CDR3 length: 14 residues. The V end lost 6 bases, the J end lost 8 bases, and 16 bases lay between the germline ends. The germline V gene has CDR1 MNHEY and CDR2 SMNVEV (reference sequence). CDR3 DNA: TGTGCCAGCAGCGGAACCTCAGGGGACGAAAAACTGTTTTTT. This sequence encodes CASSGTSGDEKLFF.

The chain joins TRBV10-3 to TRBJ2-7; 7 nucleotides agree with TRBD2. After removal of 3 bases from V and 3 bases from J, the junction contained 8 bases not matched to a gene. CDR1 and CDR2 from the germline V gene are ENHRY and SYGVKD. There are 15 residues in the CDR3. The CDR3 coding sequence is TGTGCCATCAGTGAACCCGGGGAGGGTTTCTACGAGCAGTACTTC. Its protein is CAISEPGEGFYEQYF.

The genes are TRBV5-1 and TRBJ2-1; tentatively, D is TRBD1 (5 bases). CDR3 length: 15 residues. V shed 0 bases and J shed 6 bases, with 13 bases lying between them. Germline V gene sequence: CDR1 SGHRS, CDR2 YFSETQ. The CDR3 nucleotides read TGCGCCAGCAGCTTGGTGGCAGGGTCGGGCAATGAGCAGTTCTTC. Encoded protein: CASSLVAGSGNEQFF. The entire variable domain, with the rest obtained from reference TRBV5-1 and TRBJ2-1, is as follows: KAGVTQTPRYLIKTRGQQVTLSCSPISGHRSVSWYQQTPGQGLQFLFEYFSETQRNKGNFPGRFSGRQFSNSRSEMNVSTLELGDSALYLCASSLVAGSGNEQFFGPGTRLTVL.